This T cell receptor beta chain was obtained from a study of early T cells in non-severe SARS-CoV-2 infection. On the study more broadly: It was bulk RNA from unsorted whole blood that was sequenced, and the chains were unpaired.

V gave up 1 base and J gave up 7 bases; unmatched junction bases: 15. Germline CDR1 DFQATT, CDR2 SNEGSKA (reference sequence). The CDR3 is 16 residues long. A single record per CDR3 protein comes from TCRdb applying MiXCR to the 5' RACE reads. The table includes tens of thousands of distinct CDR3 sequences, roughly 9% detected once. This clonotype was counted at least ten times. This clonotype was sampled from an adult who was a healthcare worker with PCR-confirmed SARS-CoV-2 infection or an uninfected control (not recorded which). The specimen was whole blood, collected at baseline. The V and J genes are TRBV20-1 and TRBJ2-5; 7 bases are shared with TRBD2. CDR3 bases: TGCAGTGCTAGAGTTCCCTTGGGAGGGCCTAGGGGGACCCAGTACTTC. It specifies CSARVPLGGPRGTQYF.